The clone carrying this T cell receptor beta chain was seen many times. The target antigen is unknown. The source of the sample is a study of response to subunit inactivated influenza vaccine. General observations from the study: Few new T cells, the authors suggested, are recruited by each seasonal influenza vaccination.

The germline gives CDR1 KGHDR, CDR2 SFDVKD. Between the trimmed V and J ends, which lost 2 bases and 16 bases, there was a span of 11 bases. The CDR3 totals 11 residues. TCRdb ran MiXCR on the RT-PCR reads and lists one entry per CDR3 protein. The sample has around 650,000 distinct CDR3 sequences, around 14% seen once. The J gene is TRBJ2-1, the V gene TRBV24-1; weak D call: TRBD1 (6 bases). The TCR was taken from a man aged 45-65 years who received an inactivated influenza vaccine. This sample comprised PBMCs from blood, obtained approximately 12 days after vaccination. The CDR3 protein is CATSDSRQAFF. The CDR3 DNA reads as TGTGCCACCAGTGATTCCCGACAGGCCTTCTTC.